Ten or more counts support the clone carrying this TCR beta chain. Its antigen is unidentified. These data are taken from a study of Graves' ophthalmopathy and Graves' hyperthyroidism. Whole-study findings and limits: Blood was where most expanded thyroid clonotypes above 0.001 frequency also turned up.

Clinical symptoms, serum thyroxine, TRAb, thyroid ultrasound and orbital computed tomography determined diagnosis. PBMCs stemmed from around 10 ml of fresh peripheral blood. Transcripts of RNA were the source for amplifying TCR beta CDR3 regions. HTBI primers were used in a first-round RT-PCR, which preceded a second-round multiplex PCR. One entry per CDR3 protein results from TCRdb running MiXCR on the multiplex PCR reads. The sample has some 150,000 distinct CDR3 sequences; roughly two fifths are singletons. Germline assignment: CDR1 MDHEN and CDR2 SYDVKM. Trimming cost V 1 base and J 4 bases; bases outside gene matches: 6. The CDR3 contains 16 residues.

The source is a man in his thirties or forties with Graves' ophthalmopathy. Material: peripheral blood. The chain links TRBV28 to TRBJ1-5, with TRBD1 identical over 8 bases. The CDR3 coding sequence is TGTGCCAGCAGTTTATTGCCGGGACAGGTTAATCAGCCCCAGCATTTT. Protein product: CASSLLPGQVNQPQHF.